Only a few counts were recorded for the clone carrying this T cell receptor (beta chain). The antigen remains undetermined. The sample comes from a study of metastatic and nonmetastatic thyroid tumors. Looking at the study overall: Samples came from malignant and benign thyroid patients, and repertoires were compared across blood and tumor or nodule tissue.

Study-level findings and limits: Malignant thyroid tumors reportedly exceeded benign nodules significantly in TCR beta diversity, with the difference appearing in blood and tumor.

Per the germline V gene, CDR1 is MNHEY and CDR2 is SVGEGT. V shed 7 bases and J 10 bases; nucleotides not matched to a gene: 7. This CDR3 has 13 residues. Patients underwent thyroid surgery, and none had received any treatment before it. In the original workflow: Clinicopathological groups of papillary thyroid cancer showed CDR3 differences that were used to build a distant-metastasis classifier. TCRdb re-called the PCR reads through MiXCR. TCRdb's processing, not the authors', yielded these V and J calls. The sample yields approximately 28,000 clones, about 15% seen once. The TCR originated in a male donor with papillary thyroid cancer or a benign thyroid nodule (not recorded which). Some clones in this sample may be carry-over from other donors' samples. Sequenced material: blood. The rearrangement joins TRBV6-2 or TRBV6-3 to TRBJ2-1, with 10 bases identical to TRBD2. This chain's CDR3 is CASILTSGIEQFF. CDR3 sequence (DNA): TGTGCCAGCATCCTTACTAGCGGGATCGAGCAGTTCTTC.